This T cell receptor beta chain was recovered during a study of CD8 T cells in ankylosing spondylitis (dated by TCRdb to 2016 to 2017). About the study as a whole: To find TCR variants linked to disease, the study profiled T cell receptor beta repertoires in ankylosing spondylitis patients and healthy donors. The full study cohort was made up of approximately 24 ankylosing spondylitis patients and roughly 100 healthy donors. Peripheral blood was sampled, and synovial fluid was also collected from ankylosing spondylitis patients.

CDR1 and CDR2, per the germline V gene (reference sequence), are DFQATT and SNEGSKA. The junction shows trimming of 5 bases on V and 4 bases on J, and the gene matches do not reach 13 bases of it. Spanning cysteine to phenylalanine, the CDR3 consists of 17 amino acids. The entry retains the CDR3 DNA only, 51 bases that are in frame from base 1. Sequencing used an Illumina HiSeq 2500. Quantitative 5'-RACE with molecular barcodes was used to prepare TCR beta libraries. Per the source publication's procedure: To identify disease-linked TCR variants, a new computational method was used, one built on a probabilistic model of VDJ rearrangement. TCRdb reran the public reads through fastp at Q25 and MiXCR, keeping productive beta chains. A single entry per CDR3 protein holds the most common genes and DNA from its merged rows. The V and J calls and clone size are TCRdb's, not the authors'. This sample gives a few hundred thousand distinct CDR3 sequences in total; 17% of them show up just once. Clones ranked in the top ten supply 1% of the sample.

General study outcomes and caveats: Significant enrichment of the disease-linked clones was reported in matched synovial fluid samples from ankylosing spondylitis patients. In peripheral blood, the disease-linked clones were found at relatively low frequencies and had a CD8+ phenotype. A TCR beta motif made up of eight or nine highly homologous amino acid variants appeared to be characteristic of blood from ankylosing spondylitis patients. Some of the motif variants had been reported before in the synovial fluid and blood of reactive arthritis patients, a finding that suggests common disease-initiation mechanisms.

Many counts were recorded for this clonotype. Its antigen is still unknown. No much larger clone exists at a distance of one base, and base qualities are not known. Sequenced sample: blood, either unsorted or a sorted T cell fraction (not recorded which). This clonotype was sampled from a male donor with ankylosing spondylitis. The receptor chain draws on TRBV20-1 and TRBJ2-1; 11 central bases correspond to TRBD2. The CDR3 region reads CSAAGTSGLAGYNEQFF. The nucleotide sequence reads TGCAGTGCTGCTGGTACATCCGGACTAGCGGGTTACAATGAGCAGTTCTTC.